The TCR beta chain described here comes from a study of blood T cells in healthy people across ages. It was with a sample-barcoded 5' primer and a J-beta primer mix that a second PCR of about 7 to 12 cycles was run. TCRdb re-called the 5' RACE reads through MiXCR, storing one row per CDR3 protein. The sample contains roughly 800,000 distinct CDR3 sequences, over 45% of which appear only once. V was pared by 0 bases and J by 3 bases, with 13 bases between. This CDR3 contains 16 residues. The germline V gene has CDR1 LGHNA and CDR2 YSLEER. Sequenced: blood. The chain carries TRBV4-3 and TRBJ2-3; D is unclear. The receptor was derived from a man under 40 in good health. CDR3 nucleotide sequence: TGCGCCAGCAGCCAAGAGGTAGCTACAGTAACAGATACGCAGTATTTT. This codes for CASSQEVATVTDTQYF.